This T cell receptor (beta chain) was identified in a study of T cells in Graves' hyperthyroidism and ophthalmopathy. Regarding the study as a whole: Most clonotypes that expanded in the thyroid above 0.001 also showed up in blood.

In this sample, this clonotype turned up a few times. The antigen is undetermined. This CDR3 is 15 amino acids long. Germline V lookup: CDR1 MGHRA, CDR2 YSYEKL. V lost 2 bases to trimming and J lost 7 bases; unmatched junction nucleotides: 8. Enrolled ophthalmopathy patients presented with a Clinical Activity Score of at least 3, a NOSPECS grade of at least 4, and disease duration under 3 months. Researchers barred patients who had uncontrolled infection, other autoimmune disease, pregnancy or lactation. Clinical symptoms, serum thyroxine, TRAb, thyroid ultrasound and orbital computed tomography established diagnosis. There were TCR beta CDR3 regions amplified from RNA transcripts. With the HTBI primer set, the TCR CDR3 went through a first round of RT-PCR. TCRdb re-derived calls from the multiplex PCR reads in MiXCR, one entry per CDR3 protein. The sample contains 530,000 or so distinct CDR3 sequences, more than 15% of which appear only once.

The TCR comes from a woman aged 18-35 years with Graves' ophthalmopathy. The genes are TRBV4-1 and TRBJ2-1, with TRBD2 identical over 7 bases. Sequencing used blood. This CDR3 reads CASSQMTGGGNEQFF. The CDR3 DNA follows: TGCGCCAGCAGCCAAATGACGGGAGGCGGGAATGAGCAGTTCTTC.